The present entry profiles one T cell receptor (beta chain) with its context. Its antigen is not identified. The sample belongs to a study of human T cells and chemical hapten exposure. Across the whole study: TCR yields per sample varied mostly from small pooled library volume differences.

Sample time point: patch test 2, 6 weeks after DPC sensitization. The treatment denotes: therapeutic diphenylcyclopropenone sensitization with weekly scalp DPC. TCRdb re-analysed the RACE reads in MiXCR, keeping a single row per CDR3 protein. The sample records about 69,000 distinct CDR3 sequences, 9% to 12% being singletons. This CDR3 comprises 15 residues. The V and J ends lost 1 base and 9 bases, in that order; junction bases with no gene match: 11. Germline V gene sequence: CDR1 LNHDA, CDR2 SQIVND (reference sequence). Study-wide points: Controls had significantly fewer large CDR3 similarity clusters than were formed by expanded TCRs. Alopecia affected the donors, so their immune response may differ from healthy people's.

Specimen: whole blood, collected in connection with sensitization to the hapten diphenylcyclopropenone (DPC). The chain has TRBV19 and TRBJ2-7, with 8 bases fitting TRBD1. The TCR comes from a woman aged 45-65 years with alopecia areata. Some clones in this sample may be carry-over from other donors' samples. This chain's CDR3 is CASSIAADRDFGQYF. The CDR3 DNA follows: TGTGCCAGTAGTATAGCCGCGGACAGGGATTTCGGGCAGTACTTC.